These 18 T cell receptor beta chains came from one sample sequenced in a study of T cells in Graves' hyperthyroidism and ophthalmopathy. TCR beta CDR3 region amplification was performed from RNA transcripts. Primed by the HTBI set, a first-round RT-PCR was run on the TCR CDR3. TCRdb passed the multiplex PCR reads through MiXCR, listing each CDR3 protein once. The sample lists 330,000 or so distinct CDR3 sequences; roughly a fifth were seen once. Input material: blood. The receptors come from a man between 45 and 60 years old with Graves' ophthalmopathy.

This clonotype was detected many times. The rearrangement uses TRBV18 and TRBJ2-7; a possible D gene is TRBD2 (5 bases). CDR1 KGHSH and CDR2 LQKENI come from the germline V gene. Deletions cut 2 bases from V and 0 bases from J, with 8 bases between. CDR3 length: 14 amino acids. This CDR3 is CASSPMEASYEQYF. DNA for the CDR3: TGTGCCAGCTCACCAATGGAGGCCTCCTACGAGCAGTACTTC.

This clonotype has a handful of counts. The V call is TRBV5-1, the J call TRBJ2-7; D call uncertain. CDR1 and CDR2 from the germline V gene are SGHRS and YFSETQ. V was trimmed by 0 bases and J by 5 bases, leaving 15 bases between them. The CDR3 is made up of 15 amino acids. In nucleotides, the CDR3 is TGCGCCAGCAGCTTGGATCTCGCAGGTACTGACGAGCAGTACTTC. It specifies CASSLDLAGTDEQYF.

This sequence joins TRBV28 and TRBJ2-3; tentative D call: TRBD2 (5 bases). The CDR3 length is 15 residues. CDR1 is MDHEN, CDR2 SYDVKM, per germline. Between the trimmed V and J ends, which lost 6 bases and 0 bases, there was a span of 13 bases. The CDR3 spells CASSPGLHSTDTQYF. The DNA for the CDR3 is TGTGCCAGCAGCCCCGGACTCCATAGCACAGATACGCAGTATTTT.

The chain uses TRBV27 and TRBJ2-7; 8 nucleotides line up with TRBD1. CDR1 is MNHEY, CDR2 SMNVEV, per germline (reference sequence). V dropped 6 bases and J dropped 4; count of bases not matched to a gene: 5. The CDR3 loop spans 13 amino acids. The DNA for the CDR3 is TGTGCCAGCAGGACAGGGGAATCGTACGAGCAGTACTTC. Its protein product is CASRTGESYEQYF.

This clonotype was detected only a few times. This chain links TRBV24-1 with TRBJ2-3; D is possibly TRBD1 (5 bases). V gave up 5 bases and J gave up 4 bases, with 9 bases separating them. The CDR3 sequence is 13 residues long. Germline loops: CDR1 KGHDR, CDR2 SFDVKD. The CDR3 is CATSGRAPDTQYF. For the CDR3, the DNA is TGTGCCACCAGTGGCAGGGCCCCAGATACGCAGTATTTT.

This clonotype was recorded many times. The gene calls are TRBV11-2 and TRBJ2-1; TRBD2 matches 7 bases. Germline values: CDR1 SGHAT, CDR2 FQNNGV. The junction had 10 bases not matched to a gene; V was cut back by 8 bases and J by 3 bases. The CDR3 totals 15 residues. The CDR3 DNA reads TGTGCCAGCTCGATCCTAGCTAGCGGCTACAATGAGCAGTTCTTC. Translating it yields CASSILASGYNEQFF.

CDR3 DNA sequence: TGTGCCAGCAGCTTAGACCCGCGGCAGGTCGATTACGAGCAGTACTTC. It is translated as CASSLDPRQVDYEQYF. This chain connects TRBV4-2 to TRBJ2-7; D call uncertain. This CDR3 spans 16 amino acids. The V gene lost 5 bases and the J gene lost 4 bases, with 21 bases spanning the gap. Germline CDR1 LGHNA, CDR2 YNFKEQ.

Only a few counts were recorded for this clonotype. The V gene is TRBV29-1, the J gene TRBJ2-5; D assignment may be TRBD1 or TRBD2 (5 bases each). Trimming took off 5 bases at V and 5 bases at J, with 18 bases between the two ends. Looked up from germline, CDR1 is SQVTM and CDR2 is ANQGSEA. This CDR3 comprises 14 residues. CDR3 nucleotide sequence: TGCAGCGTTCGGGGACCCAACCTGGGGGAGACCCAGTACTTC. Amino acids: CSVRGPNLGETQYF. Supplemented by reference TRBV29-1 and TRBJ2-5, the full variable domain reads SAVISQKPSRDICQRGTSLTIQCQVDSQVTMMFWYRQQPGQSLTLIATANQGSEATYESGFVIDKFPISRPNLTFSTLTVSNMSPEDSSIYLCSVRGPNLGETQYFGPGTRLLVL.

V and J are TRBV7-9 and TRBJ2-7; 11 nucleotides agree with TRBD2. The V gene's germline CDR1 is SEHNR and CDR2 FQNEAQ (reference sequence). This CDR3 comprises 15 residues. V gave up 5 bases and J gave up 6 bases; unmatched junction bases: 9. CDR3 nucleotides: TGTGCCAGCAGCCCGGTACTAGCGGGAGTTCTCGAGCAGTACTTC. Encoded protein: CASSPVLAGVLEQYF.

The chain uses TRBV28 and TRBJ2-5, with D possibly matching TRBD1 (5 bases). The germline gives CDR1 MDHEN, CDR2 SYDVKM. V was clipped by 5 bases and J by 5 bases, with 18 bases between them. The CDR3 consists of 15 residues. CDR3 sequence: CASSPTPGQGETQYF. CDR3 DNA sequence: TGTGCCAGCAGTCCTACCCCAGGGCAAGGGGAGACCCAGTACTTC.

Notes on this clonotype: A clone one base away is much larger, so this may be a read error. V usage is TRBV6-5 and J usage is TRBJ2-7, with 8 positions matching TRBD2. The CDR3 contains 15 residues. Germline CDR1 is MNHEY and CDR2 is SVGAGI. In DNA, the CDR3 is TGTGCCAGCAGTTACCCTACTAGCGGAACCTACGAGCAGTGCTTC. Its translation: CASSYPTSGTYEQCF.

The table lists this clonotype with many counts. The chain carries TRBV5-1 and TRBJ2-1, with TRBD1 matching 9 bases. The CDR3 loop spans 15 amino acids. V trimming: 4 bases; J trimming: 5 bases; junction bases outside the gene matches: 7. Per the germline V gene, CDR1 is SGHRS and CDR2 is YFSETQ. The CDR3 region is CASSLGTGNNNEQFF. CDR3 nucleotides: TGCGCCAGCAGCCTAGGGACAGGGAACAACAATGAGCAGTTCTTC.

This clonotype was picked up a small number of times. V is TRBV28 and J is TRBJ1-1, with D possibly TRBD1 on 5 matching bases. The CDR3 extends over 13 amino acids. CDR1 is MDHEN and CDR2 is SYDVKM in the germline V gene. Trimming removed 5 bases from V and 2 bases from J, with 9 bases in between. The chain's CDR3 is CASSDSINTEAFF. CDR3 in DNA: TGTGCCAGCAGTGACAGCATTAACACTGAAGCTTTCTTT.

This clonotype is a singleton in its sample. Here the CDR3 omits its conserved ending phenylalanine or tryptophan, so a read error is the likely source. The V call is TRBV15, the J call TRBJ2-7, with 9 bases identical to TRBD2. CDR1 and CDR2 from the germline V gene are LNHNV and YYDKDF (reference sequence). This CDR3 spans 16 amino acids. J gave up 2 bases and V 1 base, and 6 bases lay outside the gene matches. CDR3 sequence (DNA): TGTGCCACCAGCAGAGGGGCGACTAGCGGCACCTACGAGCAGTACCTC. Its translation: CATSRGATSGTYEQYL.

This clonotype was observed at least ten times. This rearrangement joins TRBV7-9 to TRBJ1-1; D is perhaps TRBD1 (5 bases). The CDR3 covers 15 residues. Germline V lookup: CDR1 SEHNR, CDR2 FQNEAQ (reference sequence). V was trimmed by 3 bases and J by 2 bases, leaving 13 bases between them. The CDR3 protein is CASSFAGKANTEAFF. The CDR3 nucleotides read TGTGCCAGCAGCTTCGCAGGGAAAGCCAACACTGAAGCTTTCTTT. The full variable domain, its missing parts supplied by reference TRBV7-9 and TRBJ1-1, is DTGVSQNPRHKITKRGQNVTFRCDPISEHNRLYWYRQTLGQGPEFLTYFQNEAQLEKSRLLSDRFSAERPKGSFSTLEIQRTEQGDSAMYLCASSFAGKANTEAFFGQGTRLTVV.

The sample holds a few counts of this clonotype. The chain recombines TRBV5-1 with TRBJ2-5; possibly TRBD2 for D (5 bases). CDR1 and CDR2 from the germline V gene are SGHRS and YFSETQ. V was cut by 0 bases and J by 2 bases, with 11 bases left in between. The CDR3 totals 15 residues. The CDR3 spells CASSLAGSEQETQYF. The CDR3, as DNA: TGCGCCAGCAGCTTGGCGGGGAGTGAGCAAGAGACCCAGTACTTC.

The rearrangement uses TRBV24-1 and TRBJ1-2, with D unclear. V lost 1 base, J lost 7 bases, and 9 bases lay in between. Germline V gives CDR1 KGHDR, CDR2 SFDVKD. The length of the CDR3 is 13 residues. CDR3 in amino acids: CATSDFQALGYTF. DNA of the CDR3: TGTGCCACCAGTGATTTTCAGGCTCTTGGCTACACCTTC.

There are many counts of this clonotype. The chain has TRBV2 and TRBJ2-5; no reliable D call. Germline loops: CDR1 SNHLY, CDR2 FYNNEI. Trimming shortened V by 2 bases and J by 10 bases, and 8 bases separated the two germline ends. This CDR3 region has 11 residues. The CDR3 DNA sequence: TGTGCCAGCAGTGAAACGTGGGACCAGTACTTC. Amino acid sequence: CASSETWDQYF.